This record concerns one TCR beta chain sequence. The sample belongs to a study of blood T cell repertoires in COVID-19. Per the germline V gene, CDR1 is SGHTA and CDR2 is FQGNSA. Losses at the gene ends were 4 bases for V and 4 bases for J; bases not matched to a gene: 2. The CDR3 spans 13 residues. Only in-frame clones appear in the TCRdb table, and some are missing; sequencing was by immunoSEQ multiplex PCR. Found here are around 24,000 clones, roughly 90% of them singletons; the top ten hold less than 9%. The receptor was isolated from a human donor in a cohort sampled during active COVID-19. Sequenced material: peripheral blood. V and J are TRBV7-2 and TRBJ2-3, with 7 bases fitting TRBD1. The CDR3 sequence is CASSSQGADTQYF. CDR3 bases: TGTGCCAGCAGCTCCCAGGGGGCAGATACGCAGTATTTT.